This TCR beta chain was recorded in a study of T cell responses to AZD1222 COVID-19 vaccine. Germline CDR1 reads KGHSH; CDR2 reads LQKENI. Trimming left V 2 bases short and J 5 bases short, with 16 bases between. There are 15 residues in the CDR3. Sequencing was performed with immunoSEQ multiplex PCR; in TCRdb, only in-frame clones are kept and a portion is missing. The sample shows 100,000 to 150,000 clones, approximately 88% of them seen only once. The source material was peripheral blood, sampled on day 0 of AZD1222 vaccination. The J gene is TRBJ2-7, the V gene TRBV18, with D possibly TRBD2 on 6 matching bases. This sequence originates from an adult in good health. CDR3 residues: CASSPASGWEDEQYF. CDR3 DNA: TGTGCCAGCTCACCAGCGTCAGGGTGGGAGGACGAGCAGTACTTC.